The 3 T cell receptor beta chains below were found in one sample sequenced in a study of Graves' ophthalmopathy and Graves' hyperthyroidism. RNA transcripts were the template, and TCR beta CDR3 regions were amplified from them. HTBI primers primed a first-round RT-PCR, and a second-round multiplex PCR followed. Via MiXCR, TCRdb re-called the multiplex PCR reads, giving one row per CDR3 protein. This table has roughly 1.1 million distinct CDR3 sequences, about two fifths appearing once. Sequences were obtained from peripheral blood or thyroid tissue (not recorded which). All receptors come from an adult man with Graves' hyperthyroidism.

The CDR3 here is CASSLVAAGRSYEQYF. The CDR3 nucleotides are TGTGCCAGCAGCTTAGTCGCAGCGGGGCGTTCCTACGAGCAGTACTTC. The chain links TRBV11-2 to TRBJ2-7, with 7 nucleotides matching TRBD2. CDR3 length: 16 residues. From germline, CDR1 is SGHAT and CDR2 FQNNGV. V lost 1 base, J lost 1 base, and 7 bases stayed unmatched.

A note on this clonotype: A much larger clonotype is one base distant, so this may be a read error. The CDR3 region has the DNA TGTGCCAACAGCGGGCGGGGGTACGAGACCCAGTACTTC. This gives the protein CANSGRGYETQYF. The chain is built from TRBV9 and TRBJ2-5, with 7 bases fitting TRBD2. In germline, CDR1 is SGDLS, CDR2 YYNGEE. There are 13 residues in the CDR3.

The chain's CDR3 is CASSISRAPGYEQYF. The CDR3 nucleotides are TGTGCCAGTAGTATATCCCGGGCCCCCGGATACGAGCAGTACTTC. V and J are TRBV19 and TRBJ2-7; D gene uncertain. Germline CDR1 reads LNHDA; CDR2 reads SQIVND (reference sequence). The CDR3 is made up of 15 amino acids. The V gene lost 2 bases and the J gene lost 4 bases, with 15 bases spanning the gap.